The source of this T cell receptor beta chain is a study of T cell responses to AZD1222 COVID-19 vaccine. Regarding this clone: Its antigen is still unknown.

Assay: immunoSEQ multiplex PCR; the TCRdb copy retains only in-frame clones and omits some. This table has approximately 110,000 clones, approximately 89% appearing once. The CDR3 has 13 residues. Germline V gives CDR1 SGHRS, CDR2 YFSETQ. V shed 1 base and J shed 5 bases, with 10 bases lying between them. Study results and caveats: Dominant at 160-218 and 743-854, vaccine-associated CD4 TCRs also spanned spike. The donors showed a predominance of white British ancestry and of females, with possible underestimation of clonal diversity.

The V and J genes are TRBV5-1 and TRBJ2-7; no clear D gene. This material consisted of peripheral blood, taken 28 days after the second AZD1222 dose. This sequence was found in an adult who received the AZD1222 COVID-19 vaccine. The CDR3 DNA reads TGCGCCAGCAGCTTGCCCCTGGGGAACGAGCAGTACTTC. Translating it yields CASSLPLGNEQYF. Using reference TRBV5-1 and TRBJ2-7 for the parts outside the CDR3, the full variable domain is KAGVTQTPRYLIKTRGQQVTLSCSPISGHRSVSWYQQTPGQGLQFLFEYFSETQRNKGNFPGRFSGRQFSNSRSEMNVSTLELGDSALYLCASSLPLGNEQYFGPGTRLTVT.